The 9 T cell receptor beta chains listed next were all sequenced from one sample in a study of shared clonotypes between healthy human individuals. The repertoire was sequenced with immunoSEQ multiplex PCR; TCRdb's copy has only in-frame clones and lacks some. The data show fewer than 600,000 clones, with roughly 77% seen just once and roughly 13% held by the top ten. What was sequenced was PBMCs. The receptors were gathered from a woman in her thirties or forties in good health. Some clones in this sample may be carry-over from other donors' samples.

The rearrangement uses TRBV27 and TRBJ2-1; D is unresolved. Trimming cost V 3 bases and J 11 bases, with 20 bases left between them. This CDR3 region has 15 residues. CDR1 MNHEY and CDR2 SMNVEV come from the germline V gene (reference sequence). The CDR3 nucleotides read TGTGCCAGCAGTTTTTTGGCGGAGACGCTACCTCAGCAGTTCTTC. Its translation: CASSFLAETLPQQFF.

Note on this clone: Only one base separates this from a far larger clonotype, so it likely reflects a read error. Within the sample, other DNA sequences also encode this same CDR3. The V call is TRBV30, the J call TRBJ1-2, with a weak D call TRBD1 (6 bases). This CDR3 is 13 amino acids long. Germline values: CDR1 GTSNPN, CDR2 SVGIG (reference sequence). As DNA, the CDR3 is TGCGCCTGGAGGGGGAAGGGAAGGGTTGGCTACACCTTC. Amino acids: CAWRGKGRVGYTF.

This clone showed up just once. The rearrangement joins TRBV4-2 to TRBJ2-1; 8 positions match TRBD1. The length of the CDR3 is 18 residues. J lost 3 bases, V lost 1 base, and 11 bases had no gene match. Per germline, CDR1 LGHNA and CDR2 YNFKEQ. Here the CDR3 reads CASSQVAGTGLGYNEQFF. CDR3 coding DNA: TGTGCCAGCAGCCAAGTGGCCGGGACAGGCCTGGGCTACAATGAGCAGTTCTTC.

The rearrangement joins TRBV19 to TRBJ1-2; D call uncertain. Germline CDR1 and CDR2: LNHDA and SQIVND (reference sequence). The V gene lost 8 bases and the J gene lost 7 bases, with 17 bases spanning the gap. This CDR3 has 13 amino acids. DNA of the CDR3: TGTGCCAGTCCCCAACAGACGATCGGTGGCTACACCTTC. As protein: CASPQQTIGGYTF.

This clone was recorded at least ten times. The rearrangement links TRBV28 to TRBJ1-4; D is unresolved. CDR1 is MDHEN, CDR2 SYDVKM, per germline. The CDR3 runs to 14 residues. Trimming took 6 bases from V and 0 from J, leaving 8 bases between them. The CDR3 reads CASSQAATNEKLFF. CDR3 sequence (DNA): TGTGCCAGCAGCCAGGCTGCAACTAATGAAAAACTGTTTTTT.

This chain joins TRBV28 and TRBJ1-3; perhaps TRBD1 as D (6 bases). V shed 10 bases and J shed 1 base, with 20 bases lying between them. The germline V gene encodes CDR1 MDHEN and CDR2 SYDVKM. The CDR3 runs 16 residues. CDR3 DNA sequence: TGTGCCACCCTGAGGGGGTTGGGAAGTTCTGGAAACACCATATATTTT. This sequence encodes CATLRGLGSSGNTIYF. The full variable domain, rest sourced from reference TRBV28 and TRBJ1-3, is DVKVTQSSRYLVKRTGEKVFLECVQDMDHENMFWYRQDPGLGLRLIYFSYDVKMKEKGDIPEGYSVSREKKERFSLILESASTNQTSMYLCATLRGLGSSGNTIYFGEGSWLTVV.

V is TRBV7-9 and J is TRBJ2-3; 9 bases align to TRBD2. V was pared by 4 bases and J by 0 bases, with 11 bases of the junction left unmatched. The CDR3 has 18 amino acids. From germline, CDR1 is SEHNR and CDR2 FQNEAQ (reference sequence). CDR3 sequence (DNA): TGTGCCAGCAGCTCCCCCGGAGGGACTAGCAGAAGCACAGATACGCAGTATTTT. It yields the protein CASSSPGGTSRSTDTQYF. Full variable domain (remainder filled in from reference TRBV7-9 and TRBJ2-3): DTGVSQNPRHKITKRGQNVTFRCDPISEHNRLYWYRQTLGQGPEFLTYFQNEAQLEKSRLLSDRFSAERPKGSFSTLEIQRTEQGDSAMYLCASSSPGGTSRSTDTQYFGPGTRLTVL.

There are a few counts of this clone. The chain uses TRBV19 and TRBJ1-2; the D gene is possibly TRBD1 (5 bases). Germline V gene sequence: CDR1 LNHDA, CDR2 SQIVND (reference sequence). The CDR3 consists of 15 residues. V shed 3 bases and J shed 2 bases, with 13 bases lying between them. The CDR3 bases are TGTGCCAGTAGTATTCCGGCAGGGAAAAACTATGGCTACACCTTC. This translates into CASSIPAGKNYGYTF.

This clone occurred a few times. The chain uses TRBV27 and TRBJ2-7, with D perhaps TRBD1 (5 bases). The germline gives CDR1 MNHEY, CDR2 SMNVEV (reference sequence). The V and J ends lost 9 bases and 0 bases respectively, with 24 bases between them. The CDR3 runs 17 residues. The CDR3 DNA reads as TGTGCCAGAGGAGAGCAGGGTATCAAACTTAGCTCCTACGAGCAGTACTTC. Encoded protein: CARGEQGIKLSSYEQYF.